This T cell receptor (beta chain) was identified in a study of regulatory T cells in long-lasting Graves disease. Investigators prepared the TCR beta libraries by applying iRepertoire HTBI primers and Arm-PCR of CDR3 regions. TCRdb re-called the multiplex PCR reads with MiXCR, one entry per CDR3 protein. This table holds about 360,000 distinct CDR3 sequences, around 15% found once. The CDR3 contains 14 residues. CDR1 is SEHNR and CDR2 is FQNEAQ in the germline V gene (reference sequence). Trimming shortened V by 0 bases and J by 1 base, and 6 bases separated the two germline ends. This clonotype was seen at least ten times. The antigen is undetermined. Study-wide results and caveats: Favored gene segments in persistent disease were TRBV28, TRBJ1-2 and TRBJ2-5.

Time point given: newly diagnosed GD, antithyroid drugs for less than 3 months. Isolated PBMC RNA provided the starting material for the TCR library. Into tubes containing EDTA, about 9 milliliters of peripheral blood were drawn. Separately, the same data were catalogued under a study of T cells in Graves' hyperthyroidism and ophthalmopathy. This second study says: The HTBI primer set drove a first-round RT-PCR of the TCR CDR3.

The chain is built from TRBV7-9 and TRBJ1-1, with no clear D. The TCR comes from a woman in her late teens or twenties with Graves disease. The sample here was peripheral blood mononuclear cells (PBMCs), taken at new diagnosis, from a patient treated with antithyroid drugs. DNA for the CDR3: TGTGCCAGCAGCTTAGCAGGGCAGAACACTGAAGCTTTCTTT. It is translated as CASSLAGQNTEAFF.